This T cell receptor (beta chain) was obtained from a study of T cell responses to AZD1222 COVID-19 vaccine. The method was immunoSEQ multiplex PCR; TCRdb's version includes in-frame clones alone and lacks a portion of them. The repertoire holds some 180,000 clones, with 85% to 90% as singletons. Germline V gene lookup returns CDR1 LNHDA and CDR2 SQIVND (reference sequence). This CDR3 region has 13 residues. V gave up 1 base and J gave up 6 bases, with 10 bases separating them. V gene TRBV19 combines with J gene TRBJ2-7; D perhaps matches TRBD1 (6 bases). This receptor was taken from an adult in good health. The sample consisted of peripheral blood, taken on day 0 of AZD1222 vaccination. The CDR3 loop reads CASSIVQGSEQYF. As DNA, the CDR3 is TGTGCCAGTAGTATAGTACAGGGTAGCGAGCAGTACTTC.